The following is a T cell receptor beta chain sequence with its context. What it binds is not known. Researchers ran the PCR with 60 Vbeta and 13 Jbeta primers. Some clones are missing from TCRdb's copy, which holds only in-frame ones; the method was immunoSEQ multiplex PCR. This table holds 85,000 to 100,000 clones, over 75% found once. This specimen belongs to a study of cytomegalovirus exposure and HLA in healthy donors. Notes on the study in general: Presence/absence analyses rested on an assumption that sequencing depth was roughly uniform across donors.

The origin of this receptor is a female donor in good health and CMV-seropositive. Sequenced sample: PBMCs.

The CDR3 loop reads CASSQMESSYNEQFF. CDR3 nucleotides: TGTGCCAGCAGCCAGATGGAGAGCTCCTACAATGAGCAGTTCTTC. The J gene is TRBJ2-1, the V gene TRBV7-6; D gene unclear. The CDR3 extends over 15 amino acids. Germline CDR1 reads SGHVS; CDR2 reads FNYEAQ. Trimming took off 5 bases at V and 0 bases at J, with 11 bases between the two ends.